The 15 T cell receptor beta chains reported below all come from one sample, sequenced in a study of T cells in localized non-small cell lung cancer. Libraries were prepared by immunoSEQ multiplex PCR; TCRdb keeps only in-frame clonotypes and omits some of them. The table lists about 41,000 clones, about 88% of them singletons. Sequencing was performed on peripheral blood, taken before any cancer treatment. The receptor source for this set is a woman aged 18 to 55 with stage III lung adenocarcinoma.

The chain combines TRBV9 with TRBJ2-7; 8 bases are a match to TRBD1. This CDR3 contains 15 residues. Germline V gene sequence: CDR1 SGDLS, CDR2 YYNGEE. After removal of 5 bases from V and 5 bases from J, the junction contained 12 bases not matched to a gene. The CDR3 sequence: CASSSGGDTRNEQYF. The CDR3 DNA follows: TGTGCCAGCAGTTCAGGGGGCGACACTCGCAACGAGCAGTACTTC.

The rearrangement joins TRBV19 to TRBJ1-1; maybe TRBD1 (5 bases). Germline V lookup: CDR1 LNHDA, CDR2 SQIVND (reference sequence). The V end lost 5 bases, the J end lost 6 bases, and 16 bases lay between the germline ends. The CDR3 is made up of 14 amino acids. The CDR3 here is CASSSPGGVAEAFF. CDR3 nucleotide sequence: TGTGCCAGTAGTTCCCCGGGGGGGGTCGCTGAAGCTTTCTTT.

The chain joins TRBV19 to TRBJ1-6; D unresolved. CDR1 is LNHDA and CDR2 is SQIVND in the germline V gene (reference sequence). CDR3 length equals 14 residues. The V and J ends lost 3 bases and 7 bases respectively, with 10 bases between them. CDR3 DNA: TGTGCCAGTAGTATCGCCCAACGGAATTCACCCCTCCACTTT. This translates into CASSIAQRNSPLHF.

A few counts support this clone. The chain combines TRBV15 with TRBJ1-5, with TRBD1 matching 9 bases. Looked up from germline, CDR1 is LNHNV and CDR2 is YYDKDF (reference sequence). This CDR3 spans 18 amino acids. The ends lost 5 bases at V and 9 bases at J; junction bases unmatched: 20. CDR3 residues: CATSSSSGTGIWGLPQHF. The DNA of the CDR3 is TGTGCCACCAGCTCCTCTTCCGGGACAGGGATATGGGGATTGCCCCAGCATTTT.

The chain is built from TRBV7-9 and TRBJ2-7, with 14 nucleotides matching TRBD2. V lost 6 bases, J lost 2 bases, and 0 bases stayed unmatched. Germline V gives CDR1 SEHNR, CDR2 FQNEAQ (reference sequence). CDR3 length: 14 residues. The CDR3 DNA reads TGTGCCAGCAGGACTAGCGGGGGGGCCTACGAGCAGTACTTC. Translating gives CASRTSGGAYEQYF.

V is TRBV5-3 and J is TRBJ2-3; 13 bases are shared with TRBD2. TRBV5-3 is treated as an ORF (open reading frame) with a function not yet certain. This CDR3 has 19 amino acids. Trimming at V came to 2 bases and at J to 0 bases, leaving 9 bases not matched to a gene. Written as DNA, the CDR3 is TGTGCCAGAAGCTTCCAGGGACTAGCGGGGAAAGCTAGCACAGATACGCAGTATTTT. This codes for CARSFQGLAGKASTDTQYF.

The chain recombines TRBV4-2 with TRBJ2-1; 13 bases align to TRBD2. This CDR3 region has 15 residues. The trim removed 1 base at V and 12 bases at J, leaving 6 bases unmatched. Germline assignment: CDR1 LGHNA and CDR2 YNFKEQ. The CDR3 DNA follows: TGTGCCAGCAGCCAAGTTACTAGCGGGGGGGCCTTGCAGTTCTTC. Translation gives CASSQVTSGGALQFF.

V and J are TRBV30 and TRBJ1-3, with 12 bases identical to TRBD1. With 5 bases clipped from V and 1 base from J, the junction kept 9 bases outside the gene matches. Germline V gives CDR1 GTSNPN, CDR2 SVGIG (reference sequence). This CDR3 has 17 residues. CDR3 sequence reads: CAWGTGTGGWSGNTIYF. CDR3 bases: TGTGCCTGGGGGACCGGGACAGGGGGCTGGTCTGGAAACACCATATATTTT.

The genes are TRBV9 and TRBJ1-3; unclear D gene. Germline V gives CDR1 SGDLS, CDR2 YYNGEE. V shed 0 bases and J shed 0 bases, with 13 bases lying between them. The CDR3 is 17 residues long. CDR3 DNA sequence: TGTGCCAGCAGCGTAGGGGCAGATCTCAGCTCTGGAAACACCATATATTTT. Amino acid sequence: CASSVGADLSSGNTIYF.

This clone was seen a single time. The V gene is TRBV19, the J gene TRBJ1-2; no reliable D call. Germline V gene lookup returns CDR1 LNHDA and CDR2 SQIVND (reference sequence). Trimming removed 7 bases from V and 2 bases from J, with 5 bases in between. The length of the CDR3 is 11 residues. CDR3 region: CASTQNYGYTF. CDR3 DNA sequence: TGTGCCAGTACACAGAACTATGGCTACACCTTC.

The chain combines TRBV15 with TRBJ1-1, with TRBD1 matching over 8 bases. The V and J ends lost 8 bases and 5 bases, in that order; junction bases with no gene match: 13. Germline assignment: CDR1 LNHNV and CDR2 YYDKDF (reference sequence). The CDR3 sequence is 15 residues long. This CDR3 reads CATESFGQGGTEAFF. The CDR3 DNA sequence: TGTGCCACCGAATCCTTTGGACAGGGTGGGACTGAAGCTTTCTTT.

For the CDR3, the DNA is TGTGCCACCAGCAGAGACGGGCGGGGGGGCACAGATACGCAGTATTTT. This translates into CATSRDGRGGTDTQYF. This chain connects TRBV15 to TRBJ2-3; 8 bases match TRBD2. The CDR3 runs to 16 residues. CDR1 and CDR2 from the germline V gene are LNHNV and YYDKDF (reference sequence). Losses at the gene ends were 0 bases for V and 1 base for J; bases not matched to a gene: 3.

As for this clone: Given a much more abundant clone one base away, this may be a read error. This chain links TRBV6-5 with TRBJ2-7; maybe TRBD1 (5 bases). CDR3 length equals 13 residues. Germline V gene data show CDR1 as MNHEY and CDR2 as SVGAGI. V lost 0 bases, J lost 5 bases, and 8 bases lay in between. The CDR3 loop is CASSYSSGNEQYF. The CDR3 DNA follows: TGTGCCAGCAGTTACTCGTCAGGGAACGAGCAGTACTTC.

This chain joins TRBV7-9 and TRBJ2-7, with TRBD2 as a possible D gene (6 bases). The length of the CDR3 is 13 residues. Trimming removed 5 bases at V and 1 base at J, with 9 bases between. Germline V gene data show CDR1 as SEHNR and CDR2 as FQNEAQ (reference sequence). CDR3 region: CASSRLGSYEQYF. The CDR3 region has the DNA TGTGCCAGCAGCCGACTAGGATCCTACGAGCAGTACTTC. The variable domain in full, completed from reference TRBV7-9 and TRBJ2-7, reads DTGVSQNPRHKITKRGQNVTFRCDPISEHNRLYWYRQTLGQGPEFLTYFQNEAQLEKSRLLSDRFSAERPKGSFSTLEIQRTEQGDSAMYLCASSRLGSYEQYFGPGTRLTVT.

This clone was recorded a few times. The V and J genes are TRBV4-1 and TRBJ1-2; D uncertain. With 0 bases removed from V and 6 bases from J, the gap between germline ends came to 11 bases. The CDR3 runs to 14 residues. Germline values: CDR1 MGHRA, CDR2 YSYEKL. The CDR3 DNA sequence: TGCGCCAGCAGCCAAGAGGGCCGGCCCGATGGCTACACCTTC. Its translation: CASSQEGRPDGYTF.